The 18 T cell receptor beta chains listed next were all sequenced from one sample in a study of tumor-infiltrating lymphocytes in primary liver carcinoma. Extraction of RNA together with DNA used 20-30 mg of unsorted bulk tissue. A constant-region primer served to make TCR beta cDNA from about 0.45 ug total RNA. Three nested multiplex PCR rounds of slightly modified ARM-PCR generated TCR beta libraries. Rounds one and two of PCR, each of roughly 10 cycles, were primed with TRBV1-TRBV30 forward primers and a C-beta reverse primer. TCRdb reanalysed the multiplex PCR reads using MiXCR and keeps one entry per CDR3 protein. The sample gives more than 100,000 distinct CDR3 sequences, 65% of which show up once; around 9% is in the top ten. The source material was liver tumor tissue from sampling region 1. The subset here: tumor region T1, superior pole. These receptor sequences come from a woman in her sixties with primary liver carcinoma and hepatitis B virus infection.

In its sample, this clonotype was seen once. At one end the junction does not follow the germline gene, possibly because of a read error. V usage is TRBV11-2 and J usage is TRBJ2-1; D is uncertain. CDR1 is SGHAT, CDR2 FQNNGV, per germline. The CDR3 loop spans 12 amino acids. The CDR3 DNA sequence: TGTGCCAGCGGCTTAGAGGCTAGTGAGCAGTTCTTC. Its translation: CASGLEASEQFF.

Sample share makes this clonotype medium-sized (0.01 to 0.1%). This chain connects TRBV11-3 to TRBJ2-1, with D uncertain. CDR1 SGHNT and CDR2 YENEEA come from the germline V gene. CDR3 length equals 14 residues. The ends were cut back, 1 base at V and 5 bases at J, with 9 bases in the middle. The CDR3 DNA follows: TGTGCCAGCAGCTTAGTTCTCCCAAACAATGAGCAGTTCTTC. It yields the protein CASSLVLPNNEQFF.

Comments on this clonotype: This may come from a read error, since a much larger clone is one base off. J is TRBJ2-2 and V is TRBV12-3 or TRBV12-4, with TRBD2 as a possible D gene (5 bases). The CDR3 is 13 residues long. Trimming pared 8 bases from V and 3 bases from J, leaving 10 bases between. CDR3 in amino acids: CASRLSDTGELFF. The CDR3 DNA reads TGTGCCAGCCGACTATCGGACACCGGGGAGCTGTTTTTT.

For this clonotype: The junction and the germline gene differ at one end; a read error may be behind it. The chain joins TRBV11-2 to TRBJ1-4; possible D gene TRBD1, 5 bases. The CDR3 extends over 14 amino acids. Germline assignment: CDR1 SGHAT and CDR2 FQNNGV. The CDR3 region has the DNA TGTACCAGCAGCCCAGGGAAGGGGAATGAAAAATTGTTTTTT. It encodes CTSSPGKGNEKLFF.

The genes are TRBV28 and TRBJ1-5; TRBD1 aligns across 8 bases. The CDR3 totals 19 residues. J was trimmed by 2 bases and V by 0 bases; bases with no gene match: 12. Germline V gives CDR1 MDHEN, CDR2 SYDVKM. CDR3 in amino acids: CASSLWADRDIYGNQPQHF. CDR3 coding DNA: TGTGCCAGCAGTTTATGGGCGGACAGGGATATATATGGCAATCAGCCCCAGCATTTT.

Turning to this clonotype: The junction differs from germline at one of its ends, possibly a read error. The gene calls are TRBV12-3 or TRBV12-4 and TRBJ2-5; 8 bases map to TRBD2. The CDR3 is made up of 17 amino acids. CDR3 DNA: TGTGCCAGCAGCCAAGGGACTAACGGGAGGGCCGAAGATACCCAGTACTTC. Translated: CASSQGTNGRAEDTQYF.

The chain is built from TRBV2 and TRBJ1-1; unclear D gene. V lost 1 base, J lost 1 base, and 7 bases lay in between. CDR1 SNHLY and CDR2 FYNNEI come from the germline V gene. The CDR3 contains 14 residues. CDR3 region: CASSEGSENTEAFF. The CDR3 DNA reads as TGTGCCAGCAGTGAAGGCTCCGAGAACACTGAAGCTTTCTTT. The full variable domain, its missing parts supplied by reference TRBV2 and TRBJ1-1, is EPEVTQTPSHQVTQMGQEVILRCVPISNHLYFYWYRQILGQKVEFLVSFYNNEISEKSEIFDDQFSVERPDGSNFTLKIRSTKLEDSAMYFCASSEGSENTEAFFGQGTRLTVV.

With respect to this clonotype: A junction end diverges from the germline sequence, so it may reflect a read error. This chain links TRBV11-2 with TRBJ2-1, with D perhaps TRBD2 (5 bases). Looked up from germline, CDR1 is SGHAT and CDR2 is FQNNGV. The CDR3 runs 17 residues. DNA of the CDR3: TGTGCCGGCAGCCCCCCGGCTAGTGGGAGTGGGTACAATGAGCAGTTCTTC. This codes for CAGSPPASGSGYNEQFF. The whole variable domain, filled in from reference TRBV11-2 and TRBJ2-1, reads EAGVAQSPRYKIIEKRQSVAFWCNPISGHATLYWYQQILGQGPKLLIQFQNNGVVDDSQLPKDRFSAERLKGVDSTLKIQPAKLEDSAVYLCAGSPPASGSGYNEQFFGPGTRLTVL.

The V and J genes are TRBV30 and TRBJ1-2; D might be TRBD1 (6 bases). Germline loops: CDR1 GTSNPN, CDR2 SVGIG (reference sequence). The CDR3 loop spans 12 amino acids. Trimming left V 2 bases short and J 2 bases short, with 6 bases between. The CDR3 nucleotides are TGTGCCTGGAGTCAGGGGAACTATGGCTACACCTTC. It yields the protein CAWSQGNYGYTF.

Regarding this clonotype: The junction shows a germline mismatch at one end, possibly a read error. This chain connects TRBV11-2 to TRBJ2-1; either TRBD1 or TRBD2 may supply D (5 bases each). CDR1 is SGHAT and CDR2 is FQNNGV in the germline V gene. The CDR3 is 13 residues long. This CDR3 is CASTLGTINEKFF. The CDR3 nucleotides are TGTGCCAGCACCTTAGGGACCATCAATGAGAAGTTCTTC.

In regard to this clonotype: Possible read error: a much larger clone is one base away. The J gene is TRBJ1-1, the V gene TRBV6-5, with a weak D call TRBD1 (5 bases). In germline, CDR1 is MNHEY, CDR2 SVGAGI. The length of the CDR3 is 13 residues. The CDR3 sequence: CASSYVGGTEASF. CDR3 in DNA: TGTGCCAGCAGTTATGTGGGGGGGACTGAAGCTTCCTTT.

For this clonotype: The junction and the germline gene differ at one end; a read error may be behind it. The rearrangement joins TRBV14 to TRBJ2-5; D might be TRBD2 (5 bases). The CDR3 extends over 15 amino acids. Germline CDR1 is SGHDN and CDR2 is FVKESK. This chain's CDR3 is CVSSQYLAIQETQYF. The CDR3 DNA reads TGTGTCAGCAGCCAATATCTAGCCATTCAAGAGACCCAGTACTTC.

Points on this clonotype: Here the CDR3 omits its conserved ending phenylalanine or tryptophan, so a read error is the likely source. J is TRBJ2-3 and V is TRBV11-2; either TRBD1 or TRBD2 may supply D (5 bases each). The CDR3 loop spans 13 amino acids. Germline CDR1 is SGHAT and CDR2 is FQNNGV. Between the trimmed V and J ends, which lost 0 bases and 6 bases, there was a span of 7 bases. CDR3 DNA sequence: TGTGCCAGCAGCTTAGACGGGGCTGATACGCAGTATTTG. Translating gives CASSLDGADTQYL.

To note about this clonotype: The CDR3 does not end in the conserved phenylalanine or tryptophan, so this is likely a read error. The genes are TRBV11-3 and TRBJ2-7; D uncertain. V lost 5 bases and J 3 bases, leaving 8 bases between the germline ends. Germline V CDR1 and CDR2: SGHNT, YENEEA. CDR3 length equals 12 residues. CDR3 region: CASSPRFYEQYI. DNA for the CDR3: TGTGCCAGCAGCCCCCGCTTCTACGAGCAGTACATC.

This clonotype is a singleton in its sample. The junction departs from germline at one end; a sequencing error may be responsible. The chain couples TRBV11-2 to TRBJ2-7, with a possible D match to TRBD2 (5 bases). The CDR3 is 14 residues long. Germline loops: CDR1 SGHAT, CDR2 FQNNGV. The CDR3: CASSPPSGASKQYF. CDR3 sequence (DNA): TGTGCCAGCAGCCCCCCTTCAGGAGCTAGCAAGCAGTATTTC.

This clonotype was observed many times. The chain carries TRBV12-3 or TRBV12-4 and TRBJ2-2, with D hard to call. V was cut by 3 bases and J by 0 bases, with 11 bases left in between. CDR3 length: 16 amino acids. The CDR3 nucleotides read TGTGCCAGCAGTTTTCCGGCGCAAACGAACACCGGGGAGCTGTTTTTT. Translated, it gives CASSFPAQTNTGELFF.

This clonotype was seen a few times. A much more abundant neighbour one base away suggests this may be a read error. J is TRBJ1-6 and V is TRBV7-8; D is unclear. Germline V gives CDR1 SGHVS, CDR2 FQNEAQ. The CDR3 has 13 amino acids. Written as DNA, the CDR3 is TGTGTCAGCAGCTCCCGTGGGAATTCACCCCTCCACTTT. Translation: CVSSSRGNSPLHF.

This clonotype was seen ten or more times. The gene calls are TRBV29-1 and TRBJ2-6, with 10 positions matching TRBD1. Germline CDR1 and CDR2: SQVTM and ANQGSEA. There are 15 residues in the CDR3. With V trimmed by 5 bases and J by 2 bases, 3 bases remained unmatched. The CDR3 DNA sequence: TGCAGCGTTCGGGGACAGGGGACTGGGGCCAACGTCCTGACTTTC. Translation: CSVRGQGTGANVLTF. Based on the CDR3 plus reference TRBV29-1 and TRBJ2-6, the full variable domain is SAVISQKPSRDICQRGTSLTIQCQVDSQVTMMFWYRQQPGQSLTLIATANQGSEATYESGFVIDKFPISRPNLTFSTLTVSNMSPEDSSIYLCSVRGQGTGANVLTFGAGSRLTVL.